This is a list of T cell receptor beta chains from one sample in a study of glioma-infiltrating T cells after dendritic cell vaccination. The protocol was immunoSEQ multiplex PCR, while the TCRdb copy is restricted to in-frame clones and leaves out a portion. This sample carries about 25,000 clones, over 85% of them seen once, and the ten largest clones take 2.5% to 3%. The material was blood, obtained after dendritic cell vaccination. The receptors originated from a human donor with glioblastoma. CDR3s include the opening cysteine and the closing phenylalanine or tryptophan. The order of the fields is J gene, V gene, clone size, D gene, CDR3 DNA, CDR3 protein. A D gene is named only where the DNA matches it firmly. A clone size is listed for some rows: how often the clone was seen (once, few, many), or a class if it is expanded.

j_gene: TRBJ2-3; v_gene: TRBV28; abundance: NA; d_gene: TRBD2; CDR3nt: TGTGCCAGCAGTCCACTACTAGCGGGGGGCACAGATACGCAGTATTTT; CDR3aa: CASSPLLAGGTDTQYF
j_gene: TRBJ2-7; v_gene: TRBV11-2; abundance: NA; d_gene: TRBD2; CDR3nt: TGTGCCAGCAGCCCCGCGGCAGGGAGCGGGGGTTGGTACGAGCAGTACTTC; CDR3aa: CASSPAAGSGGWYEQYF
j_gene: TRBJ2-2; v_gene: TRBV11-3; abundance: NA; d_gene: NA; CDR3nt: TGTGCCAGCAGCCTGACAGCAAACACCGGGGAGCTGTTTTTT; CDR3aa: CASSLTANTGELFF
j_gene: TRBJ1-6; v_gene: TRBV18; abundance: NA; d_gene: NA; CDR3nt: TGTGCCAGCTCACCGGGGTCGGGAGGAGGCTCACCCCTCCACTTT; CDR3aa: CASSPGSGGGSPLHF
j_gene: TRBJ1-1; v_gene: TRBV11-1; abundance: NA; d_gene: NA; CDR3nt: TGTGCCAGCAGTCCATGGTCAGGGAACACTGAAGCTTTCTTT; CDR3aa: CASSPWSGNTEAFF
j_gene: TRBJ2-7; v_gene: TRBV7-9; abundance: NA; d_gene: NA; CDR3nt: TGTGCCAGCAGCTTTACAGGGAGCTCCTACGAGCAGTACTTC; CDR3aa: CASSFTGSSYEQYF
j_gene: TRBJ2-1; v_gene: TRBV4-1; abundance: NA; d_gene: NA; CDR3nt: TGCGCCAGCAGCCAGCGGGGATCGACCTCTAATTGGGAGCAGTTCTTC; CDR3aa: CASSQRGSTSNWEQFF
j_gene: TRBJ2-7; v_gene: TRBV11-2; abundance: NA; d_gene: NA; CDR3nt: TGTGCCAGCAGCTTAGTAATGAGTTCCCACGAGCAGTACTTC; CDR3aa: CASSLVMSSHEQYF
j_gene: TRBJ1-1; v_gene: TRBV9; abundance: NA; d_gene: NA; CDR3nt: TGTGCCAGCAGCCCTCTAGGGGGTTCGAACACTGAAGCTTTCTTT; CDR3aa: CASSPLGGSNTEAFF
j_gene: TRBJ1-1; v_gene: TRBV18; abundance: NA; d_gene: NA; CDR3nt: TGTGCCAGCTCACCGACAGTGAACACTGAAGCTTTCTTT; CDR3aa: CASSPTVNTEAFF
j_gene: TRBJ1-2; v_gene: TRBV27; abundance: NA; d_gene: NA; CDR3nt: TGTGCCAGCAGTTTATCGTCCAGGGCGAATGGCTACACCTTC; CDR3aa: CASSLSSRANGYTF
j_gene: TRBJ2-1; v_gene: TRBV2; abundance: NA; d_gene: TRBD2; CDR3nt: TGTGCCAGCAGTAGGAGCGGGGGTTACTCCTACAATGAGCAGTTCTTC; CDR3aa: CASSRSGGYSYNEQFF
j_gene: TRBJ1-5; v_gene: TRBV10-3; abundance: NA; d_gene: NA; CDR3nt: TGTGCCATCAGTGATTTGGTATCCGGAGGTCAGCCCCAGCATTTT; CDR3aa: CAISDLVSGGQPQHF
j_gene: TRBJ2-7; v_gene: TRBV10-3; abundance: NA; d_gene: TRBD1; CDR3nt: TGTGCCATCAAGATCCGGGACAGGAGGACGCTAGTCAAGCAGTACTTC; CDR3aa: CAIKIRDRRTLVKQYF
j_gene: TRBJ2-1; v_gene: TRBV5-1; abundance: NA; d_gene: TRBD2; CDR3nt: TGCGCCAGCAGCCCCCTTACTAGCGGGGGCCTCTCCTACAATGAGCAGTTCTTC; CDR3aa: CASSPLTSGGLSYNEQFF
j_gene: TRBJ1-1; v_gene: TRBV19; abundance: NA; d_gene: NA; CDR3nt: TGTGCCAGTAGTTCGGAAACGACAGGGAACACTGAAGCTTTCTTT; CDR3aa: CASSSETTGNTEAFF
j_gene: TRBJ1-2; v_gene: TRBV6-5; abundance: NA; d_gene: TRBD1; CDR3nt: TGTGCCAGCAGAACGGGACAGCAAACCCATGGCTACACCTTC; CDR3aa: CASRTGQQTHGYTF
j_gene: TRBJ2-2; v_gene: TRBV5-1; abundance: NA; d_gene: TRBD2; CDR3nt: TGCGCCAGCAGCTTGCGGCTAGCGGGGGGGCCGGGCACCGGGGAGCTGTTTTTT; CDR3aa: CASSLRLAGGPGTGELFF
j_gene: TRBJ2-3; v_gene: TRBV5-1; abundance: NA; d_gene: TRBD1; CDR3nt: TGCGCCAGCAGCTTGGCGGGGACAGTCGTCACAGATACGCAGTATTTT; CDR3aa: CASSLAGTVVTDTQYF
j_gene: TRBJ2-7; v_gene: TRBV4-2; abundance: NA; d_gene: NA; CDR3nt: TGTGCCAGCAGCCAAGAGTCTAGCAGGGGGGCCTACGAGCAGTACTTC; CDR3aa: CASSQESSRGAYEQYF
j_gene: TRBJ2-2; v_gene: TRBV5-1; abundance: NA; d_gene: NA; CDR3nt: TGCGCCAGCAGCGCGATTAACACCGGGGAGCTGTTTTTT; CDR3aa: CASSAINTGELFF
j_gene: TRBJ2-2; v_gene: TRBV11-2; abundance: NA; d_gene: NA; CDR3nt: TGTGCCAGCAGCTTAGAGCCGGGCGGGGAGCTGTTTTTT; CDR3aa: CASSLEPGGELFF
j_gene: TRBJ1-1; v_gene: TRBV6-1; abundance: NA; d_gene: NA; CDR3nt: TGTGCCAGCAGTGTAGGACAGACTGAAGCTTTCTTT; CDR3aa: CASSVGQTEAFF
j_gene: TRBJ2-3; v_gene: TRBV9; abundance: NA; d_gene: NA; CDR3nt: TGTGCCAGCAGCGCCGACAGCCCCGGGGATACGCAGTATTTT; CDR3aa: CASSADSPGDTQYF
j_gene: TRBJ2-3; v_gene: TRBV5-1; abundance: NA; d_gene: TRBD2; CDR3nt: TGCGCCAGCAGAGGGACTAGCGGTAGCACAGATACGCAGTATTTT; CDR3aa: CASRGTSGSTDTQYF
j_gene: TRBJ1-4; v_gene: TRBV2; abundance: NA; d_gene: NA; CDR3nt: TGTGCCAGCAGTGAAGCGGGGGGAGGGGGTGAAAAACTGTTTTTT; CDR3aa: CASSEAGGGGEKLFF
j_gene: TRBJ2-3; v_gene: TRBV6-5; abundance: NA; d_gene: TRBD2; CDR3nt: TGTGCCAGCAGTTCCGCGACTAGCGGGGTAAATACGCAGTATTTT; CDR3aa: CASSSATSGVNTQYF
j_gene: TRBJ2-7; v_gene: TRBV12-5; abundance: once; d_gene: NA; CDR3nt: TGTGCTAGTGGTTTGGTCCTTGAGTTCCTTGCGGATAGCTCCTACGAGCAGTACTTC; CDR3aa: CASGLVLEFLADSSYEQYF
j_gene: TRBJ1-3; v_gene: TRBV4-1; abundance: NA; d_gene: TRBD1; CDR3nt: TGCGCCAGCAGCGAGACAGGGCTCGGAAACACCATATATTTT; CDR3aa: CASSETGLGNTIYF
j_gene: TRBJ1-5; v_gene: TRBV6-5; abundance: NA; d_gene: NA; CDR3nt: TGTGCCAGCTCTCCTGACAGGATTAGCAATCAGCCCCAGCATTTT; CDR3aa: CASSPDRISNQPQHF
j_gene: TRBJ1-1; v_gene: TRBV5-8; abundance: once; d_gene: TRBD1; CDR3nt: TGTGCCAGCAGCGGGGTTACAGGGGAAATCACTGAAGCTTTCTTT; CDR3aa: CASSGVTGEITEAFF
j_gene: TRBJ2-3; v_gene: TRBV5-4; abundance: few; d_gene: TRBD2; CDR3nt: TGTGCCAGCAGCTCCGGGACTACCACATCCACAGATACGCAGTATTTT; CDR3aa: CASSSGTTTSTDTQYF
j_gene: TRBJ2-5; v_gene: TRBV25-1; abundance: NA; d_gene: TRBD2; CDR3nt: TGTGCCAGCACCCCGGGACTAGCAGAAGAGACCCAGTACTTC; CDR3aa: CASTPGLAEETQYF
j_gene: TRBJ2-4; v_gene: TRBV5-6; abundance: NA; d_gene: NA; CDR3nt: TGTGCCAGCAGCTCAACCAAAGGCGGAAACATTCAGTACTTC; CDR3aa: CASSSTKGGNIQYF
j_gene: TRBJ2-1; v_gene: TRBV27; abundance: NA; d_gene: NA; CDR3nt: TGTGCCAGCAAGGCGGGAAATGAGCAGTTCTTC; CDR3aa: CASKAGNEQFF
j_gene: TRBJ2-7; v_gene: TRBV7-2; abundance: NA; d_gene: NA; CDR3nt: TGTGCCAGCACCCCTCCGAGCTCCTACGAGCAGTACTTC; CDR3aa: CASTPPSSYEQYF
j_gene: TRBJ1-5; v_gene: TRBV9; abundance: NA; d_gene: NA; CDR3nt: TGTGCCAGCAGCGTATGGTCGGGGTTGGGTCAGCCCCAGCATTTT; CDR3aa: CASSVWSGLGQPQHF
j_gene: TRBJ2-3; v_gene: TRBV4-1; abundance: NA; d_gene: TRBD2; CDR3nt: TGCGCCAGCAGCCAAGTACTAGCGGGGGGCCGAGATACGCAGTATTTT; CDR3aa: CASSQVLAGGRDTQYF
j_gene: TRBJ2-5; v_gene: TRBV29-1; abundance: NA; d_gene: TRBD1; CDR3nt: TGCAGCGTTGTAACAGGGGACGAGACCCAGTACTTC; CDR3aa: CSVVTGDETQYF
j_gene: TRBJ2-2; v_gene: TRBV5-1; abundance: few; d_gene: TRBD1; CDR3nt: TGCGCCAGCAGTTCCAGGGGGCAAGGCGGGGAGCTGTTTTTT; CDR3aa: CASSSRGQGGELFF
j_gene: TRBJ1-1; v_gene: TRBV28; abundance: NA; d_gene: TRBD1; CDR3nt: TGTGCCAGCAACAACCCCATTGGGACAGGGGTTTCAAAAGCTTTCTTT; CDR3aa: CASNNPIGTGVSKAFF
j_gene: TRBJ2-7; v_gene: TRBV5-1; abundance: NA; d_gene: TRBD1; CDR3nt: TGCGCCAGCAGCCCCAGTCCCGGGACAGGTTTCTACGAGCAGTACTTC; CDR3aa: CASSPSPGTGFYEQYF
j_gene: TRBJ2-1; v_gene: TRBV15; abundance: NA; d_gene: NA; CDR3nt: TGTGCCACCAGCGGGACACACTATTACAATGAGCAGTTCTTC; CDR3aa: CATSGTHYYNEQFF
j_gene: TRBJ2-7; v_gene: TRBV7-2; abundance: NA; d_gene: TRBD1; CDR3nt: TGTGCCAGCAGCTTAATGGGACAGGGAATCTACGAGCAGTACTTC; CDR3aa: CASSLMGQGIYEQYF
j_gene: TRBJ1-6; v_gene: TRBV2; abundance: NA; d_gene: NA; CDR3nt: TGTGCCTCAGTAGGGAGGGGGAATAATTCACCCCTCCACTTT; CDR3aa: CASVGRGNNSPLHF
j_gene: TRBJ1-4; v_gene: TRBV7-2; abundance: NA; d_gene: NA; CDR3nt: TGTGCCAGCAGCTCCTACAGGTCAACTAATGAAAAACTGTTTTTT; CDR3aa: CASSSYRSTNEKLFF
j_gene: TRBJ2-7; v_gene: TRBV4-1; abundance: NA; d_gene: TRBD1; CDR3nt: TGCGCCAGCAGCCGCTTTACAGGGGCCTACGAGCAGTACTTC; CDR3aa: CASSRFTGAYEQYF
j_gene: TRBJ2-7; v_gene: TRBV10-2; abundance: once; d_gene: NA; CDR3nt: TGCGCCAGCAGGGCCAACAAGATCTCCTACGAGCAGTACTTC; CDR3aa: CASRANKISYEQYF
j_gene: TRBJ1-1; v_gene: TRBV4-2; abundance: NA; d_gene: NA; CDR3nt: TGTGCCAGCAGCCACCCACAGGGAATGAACACTGAAGCTTTCTTT; CDR3aa: CASSHPQGMNTEAFF
j_gene: TRBJ2-5; v_gene: TRBV5-1; abundance: NA; d_gene: NA; CDR3nt: TGCGCCAGCAGCACCAACAGGGTCTCTCAACAAGAGACCCAGTACTTC; CDR3aa: CASSTNRVSQQETQYF
j_gene: TRBJ2-7; v_gene: TRBV21-1; abundance: NA; d_gene: NA; CDR3nt: TGTGCCAGCAGCAAGTCCCGGGACAGGATCGGGTATGACTACGAGCAGTACTTC; CDR3aa: CASSKSRDRIGYDYEQYF
j_gene: TRBJ2-3; v_gene: TRBV2; abundance: NA; d_gene: TRBD2; CDR3nt: TGTGCCAGCGGGGACCCCAGCGGGGGATGGACAGATACGCAGTATTTT; CDR3aa: CASGDPSGGWTDTQYF
j_gene: TRBJ2-3; v_gene: TRBV5-6; abundance: NA; d_gene: NA; CDR3nt: TGTGCCAGCACCCAAGAGGAAATGAGAGATACGCAGTATTTT; CDR3aa: CASTQEEMRDTQYF
j_gene: TRBJ2-3; v_gene: TRBV30; abundance: NA; d_gene: TRBD2; CDR3nt: TGTGCCTCTTCTGGGGCTAGCGGCGCAGATACGCAGTATTTT; CDR3aa: CASSGASGADTQYF
j_gene: TRBJ2-2; v_gene: TRBV18; abundance: NA; d_gene: NA; CDR3nt: TGTGCCAGCTCACCACCCGACAGCACCGGGGAGCTGTTTTTT; CDR3aa: CASSPPDSTGELFF
j_gene: TRBJ2-3; v_gene: TRBV10-3; abundance: once; d_gene: TRBD2; CDR3nt: TGTGCCATCAGTGGGGGGACTAGCGGCACAGATACGCAGTATTTT; CDR3aa: CAISGGTSGTDTQYF